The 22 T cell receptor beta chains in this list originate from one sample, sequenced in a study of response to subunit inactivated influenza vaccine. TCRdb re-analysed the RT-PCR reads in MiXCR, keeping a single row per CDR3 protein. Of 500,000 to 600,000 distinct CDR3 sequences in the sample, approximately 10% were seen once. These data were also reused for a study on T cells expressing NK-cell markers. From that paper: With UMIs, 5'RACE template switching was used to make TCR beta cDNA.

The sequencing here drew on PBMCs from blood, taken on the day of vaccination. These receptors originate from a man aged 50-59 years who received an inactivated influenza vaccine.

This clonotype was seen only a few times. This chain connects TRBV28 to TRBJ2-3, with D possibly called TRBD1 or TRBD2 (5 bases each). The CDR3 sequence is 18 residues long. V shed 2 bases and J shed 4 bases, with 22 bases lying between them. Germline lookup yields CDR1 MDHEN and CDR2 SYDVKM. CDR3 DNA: TGTGCCAGCAGTTTAGGATTCGGGACCCCCAGATTGGCAGATACGCAGTATTTT. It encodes CASSLGFGTPRLADTQYF.

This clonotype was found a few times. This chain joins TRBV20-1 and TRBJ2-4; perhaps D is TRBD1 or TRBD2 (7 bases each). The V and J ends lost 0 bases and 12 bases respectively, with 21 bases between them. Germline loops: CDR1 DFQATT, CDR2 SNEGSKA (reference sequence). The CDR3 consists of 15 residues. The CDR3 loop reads CSARDPQGGAMYQYF. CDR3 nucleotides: TGCAGTGCTAGAGACCCGCAGGGGGGGGCAATGTATCAGTACTTC.

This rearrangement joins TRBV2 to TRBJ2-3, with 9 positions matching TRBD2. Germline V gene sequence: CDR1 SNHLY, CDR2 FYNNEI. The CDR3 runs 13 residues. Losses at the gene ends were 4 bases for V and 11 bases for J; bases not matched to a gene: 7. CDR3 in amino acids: CASSVLWTSEQYF. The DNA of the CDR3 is TGTGCCAGCAGTGTACTGTGGACTAGCGAGCAGTATTTT.

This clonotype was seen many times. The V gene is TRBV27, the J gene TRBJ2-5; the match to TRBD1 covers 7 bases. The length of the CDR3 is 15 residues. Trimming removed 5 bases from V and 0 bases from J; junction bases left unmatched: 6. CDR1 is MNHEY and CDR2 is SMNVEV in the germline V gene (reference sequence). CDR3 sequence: CASSGDREYQETQYF. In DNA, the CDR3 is TGTGCCAGCAGTGGAGACAGGGAGTACCAAGAGACCCAGTACTTC.

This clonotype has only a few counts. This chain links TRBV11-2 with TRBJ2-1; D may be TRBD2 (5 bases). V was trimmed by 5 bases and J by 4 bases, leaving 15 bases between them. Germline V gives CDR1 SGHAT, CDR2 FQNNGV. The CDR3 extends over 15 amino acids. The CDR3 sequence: CASSPGIGGYNEQFF. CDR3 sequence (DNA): TGTGCCAGCAGCCCCGGGATCGGCGGATACAATGAGCAGTTCTTC.

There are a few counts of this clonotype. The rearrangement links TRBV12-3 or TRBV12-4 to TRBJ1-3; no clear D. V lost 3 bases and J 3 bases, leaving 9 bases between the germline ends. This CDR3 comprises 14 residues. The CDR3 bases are TGTGCCAGCAGTTTGGAGTGGAGTGGAAACACCATATATTTT. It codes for CASSLEWSGNTIYF.

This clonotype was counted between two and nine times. CDR3 sequence reads: CASSPQQGGTEAFF. CDR3 nucleotides: TGTGCCAGCTCACCACAGCAGGGGGGTACTGAAGCTTTCTTT. The gene calls are TRBV18 and TRBJ1-1; 7 nucleotides agree with TRBD1. J lost 5 bases, V lost 1 base, and 4 bases had no gene match. This CDR3 spans 14 amino acids. CDR1 is KGHSH, CDR2 LQKENI, per germline.

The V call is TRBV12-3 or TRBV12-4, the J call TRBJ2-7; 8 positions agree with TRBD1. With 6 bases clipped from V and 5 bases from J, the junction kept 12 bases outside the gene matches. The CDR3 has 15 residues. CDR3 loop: CASSQSDRVLDEQYF. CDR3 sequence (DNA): TGTGCCAGCAGCCAATCGGACAGGGTCTTGGACGAGCAGTACTTC.

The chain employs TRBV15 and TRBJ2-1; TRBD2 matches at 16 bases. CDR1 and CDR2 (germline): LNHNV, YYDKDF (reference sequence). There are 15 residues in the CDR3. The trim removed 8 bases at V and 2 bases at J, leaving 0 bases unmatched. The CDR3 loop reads CATGTSGRAYNEQFF. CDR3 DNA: TGTGCCACCGGGACTAGCGGGAGGGCCTACAATGAGCAGTTCTTC.

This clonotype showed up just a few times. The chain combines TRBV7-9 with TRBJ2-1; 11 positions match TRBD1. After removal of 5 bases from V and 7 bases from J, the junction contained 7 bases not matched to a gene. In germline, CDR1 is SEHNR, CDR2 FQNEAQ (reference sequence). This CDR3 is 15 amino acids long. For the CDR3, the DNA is TGTGCCAGCAGCCAAGGACAGGGGGCGAGAAATGAGCAGTTCTTC. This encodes CASSQGQGARNEQFF. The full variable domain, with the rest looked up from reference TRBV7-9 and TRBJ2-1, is DTGVSQNPRHKITKRGQNVTFRCDPISEHNRLYWYRQTLGQGPEFLTYFQNEAQLEKSRLLSDRFSAERPKGSFSTLEIQRTEQGDSAMYLCASSQGQGARNEQFFGPGTRLTVL.

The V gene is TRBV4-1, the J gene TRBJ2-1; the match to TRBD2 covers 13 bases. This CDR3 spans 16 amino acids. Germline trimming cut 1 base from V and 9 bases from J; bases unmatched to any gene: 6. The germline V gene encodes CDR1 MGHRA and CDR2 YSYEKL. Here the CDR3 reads CASSQAEGLAGSEQFF. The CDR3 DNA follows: TGCGCCAGCAGCCAAGCCGAGGGACTAGCGGGAAGTGAGCAGTTCTTC.

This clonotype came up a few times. The CDR3 is CASMGPIGNQPQHF. The CDR3 region has the DNA TGTGCCAGCATGGGCCCCATCGGCAATCAGCCCCAGCATTTT. The V call is TRBV28, the J call TRBJ1-5; D gene unclear. Germline CDR1 reads MDHEN; CDR2 reads SYDVKM. The CDR3 length is 14 residues. The V end lost 7 bases, the J end lost 2 bases, and 12 bases lay between the germline ends.

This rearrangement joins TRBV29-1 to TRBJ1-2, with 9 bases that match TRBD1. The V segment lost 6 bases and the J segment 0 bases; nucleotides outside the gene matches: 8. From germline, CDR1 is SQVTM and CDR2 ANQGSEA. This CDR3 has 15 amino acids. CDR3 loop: CSVPRDRDSNYGYTF. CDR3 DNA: TGCAGCGTACCCCGGGACAGGGATTCTAACTATGGCTACACCTTC.

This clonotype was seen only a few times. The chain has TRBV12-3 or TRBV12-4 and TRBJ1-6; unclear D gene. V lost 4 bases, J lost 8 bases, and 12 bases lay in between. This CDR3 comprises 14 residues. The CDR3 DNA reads TGTGCCAGCAGTTCCCGGACCCGGGATTCACCCCTCCACTTT. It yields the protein CASSSRTRDSPLHF.

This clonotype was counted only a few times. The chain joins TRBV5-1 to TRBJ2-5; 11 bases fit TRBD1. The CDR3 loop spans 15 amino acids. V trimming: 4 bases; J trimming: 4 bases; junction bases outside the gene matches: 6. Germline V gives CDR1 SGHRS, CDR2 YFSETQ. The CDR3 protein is CASSDGQGAGETQYF. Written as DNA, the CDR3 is TGCGCCAGCAGCGACGGACAGGGGGCCGGAGAGACCCAGTACTTC.

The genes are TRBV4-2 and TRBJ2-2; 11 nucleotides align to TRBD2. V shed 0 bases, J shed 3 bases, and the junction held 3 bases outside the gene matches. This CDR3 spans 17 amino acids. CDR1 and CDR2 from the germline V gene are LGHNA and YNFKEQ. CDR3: CASSQDSSGGDTGELFF. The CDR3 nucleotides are TGTGCCAGCAGCCAAGATAGTAGCGGGGGGGACACCGGGGAGCTGTTTTTT.

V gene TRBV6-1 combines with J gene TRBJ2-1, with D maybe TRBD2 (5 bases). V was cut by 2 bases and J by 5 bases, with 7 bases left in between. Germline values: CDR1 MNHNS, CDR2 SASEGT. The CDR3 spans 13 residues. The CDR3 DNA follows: TGTGCCAGCAGTGAAACCGGGAACAATGAGCAGTTCTTC. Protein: CASSETGNNEQFF.

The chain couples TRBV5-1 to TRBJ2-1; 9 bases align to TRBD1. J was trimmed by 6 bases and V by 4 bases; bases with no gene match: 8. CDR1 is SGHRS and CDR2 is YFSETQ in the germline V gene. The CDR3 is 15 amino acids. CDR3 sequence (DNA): TGCGCCAGCAGCCCCAGGACAGGGGAGGGCAATGAGCAGTTCTTC. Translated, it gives CASSPRTGEGNEQFF.

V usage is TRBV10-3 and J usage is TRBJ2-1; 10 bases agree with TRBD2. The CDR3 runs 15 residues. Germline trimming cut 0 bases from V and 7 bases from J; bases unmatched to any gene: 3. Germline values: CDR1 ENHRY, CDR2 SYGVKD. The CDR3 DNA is TGTGCCATCAGTGAGTCTAGCGGGAGGTGGAATGAGCAGTTCTTC. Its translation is CAISESSGRWNEQFF.

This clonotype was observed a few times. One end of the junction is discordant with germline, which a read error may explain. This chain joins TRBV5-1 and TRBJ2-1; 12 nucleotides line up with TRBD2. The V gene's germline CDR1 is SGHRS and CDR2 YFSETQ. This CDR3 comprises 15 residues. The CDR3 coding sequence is TGCGCCAGCAGCTTGGCGCTACTAGCGGGGGGCAAAGTTCTCTTC. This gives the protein CASSLALLAGGKVLF.

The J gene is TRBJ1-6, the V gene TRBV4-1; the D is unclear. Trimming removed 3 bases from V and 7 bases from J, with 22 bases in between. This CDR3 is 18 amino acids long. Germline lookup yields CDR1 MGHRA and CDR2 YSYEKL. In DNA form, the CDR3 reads TGCGCCAGCAGCCACCAGAACGCAAATGCCGCCTCCAATTCACCCCTCCACTTT. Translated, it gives CASSHQNANAASNSPLHF.

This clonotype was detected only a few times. DNA of the CDR3: TGTGCCAGCCAACAGGGCCCCTACGAGCAGTACTTC. This gives the protein CASQQGPYEQYF. The J gene is TRBJ2-7, the V gene TRBV7-9, with a weak D call TRBD1 (6 bases). This CDR3 comprises 12 residues. V was shortened by 8 bases and J by 2 bases, with 10 bases between the two germline ends. Per germline, CDR1 SEHNR and CDR2 FQNEAQ (reference sequence).